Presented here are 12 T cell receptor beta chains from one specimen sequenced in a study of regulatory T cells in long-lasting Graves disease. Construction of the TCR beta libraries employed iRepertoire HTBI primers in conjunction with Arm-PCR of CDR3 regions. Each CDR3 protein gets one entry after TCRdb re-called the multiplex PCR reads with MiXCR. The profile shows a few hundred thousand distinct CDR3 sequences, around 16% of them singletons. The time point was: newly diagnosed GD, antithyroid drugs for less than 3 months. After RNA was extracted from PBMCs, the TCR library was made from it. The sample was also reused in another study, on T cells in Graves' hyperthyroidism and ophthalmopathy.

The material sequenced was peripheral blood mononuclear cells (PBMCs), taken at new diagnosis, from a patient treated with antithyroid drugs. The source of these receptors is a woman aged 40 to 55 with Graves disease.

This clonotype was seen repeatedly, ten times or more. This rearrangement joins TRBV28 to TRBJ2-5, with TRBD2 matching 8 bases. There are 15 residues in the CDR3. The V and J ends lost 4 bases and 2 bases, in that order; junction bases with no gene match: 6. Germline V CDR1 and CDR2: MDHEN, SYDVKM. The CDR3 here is CASSSRLARQETQYF. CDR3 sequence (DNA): TGTGCCAGCAGTTCACGACTAGCGCGACAAGAGACCCAGTACTTC.

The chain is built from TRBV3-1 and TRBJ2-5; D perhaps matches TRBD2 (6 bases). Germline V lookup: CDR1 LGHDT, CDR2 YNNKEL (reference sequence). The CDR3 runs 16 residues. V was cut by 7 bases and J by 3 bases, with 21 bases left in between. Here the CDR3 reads CASTLVGGGKEETQYF. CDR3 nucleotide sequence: TGTGCCAGCACCCTCGTCGGAGGCGGGAAGGAAGAGACCCAGTACTTC.

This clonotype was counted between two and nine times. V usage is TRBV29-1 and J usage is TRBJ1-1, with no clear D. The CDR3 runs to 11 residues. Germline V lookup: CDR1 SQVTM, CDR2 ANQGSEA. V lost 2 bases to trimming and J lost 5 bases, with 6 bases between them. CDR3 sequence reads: CSVERDTEAFF. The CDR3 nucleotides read TGCAGCGTTGAAAGGGATACTGAAGCTTTCTTT.

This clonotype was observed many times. DNA for the CDR3: TGCAGCGTTGGTACAGGGGCTAACTATGGCTACACCTTC. This translates into CSVGTGANYGYTF. J is TRBJ1-2 and V is TRBV29-1; TRBD1 agrees at 7 bases. With 4 bases clipped from V and 0 bases from J, the junction kept 2 bases outside the gene matches. Per the germline V gene, CDR1 is SQVTM and CDR2 is ANQGSEA. CDR3 size: 13 residues.

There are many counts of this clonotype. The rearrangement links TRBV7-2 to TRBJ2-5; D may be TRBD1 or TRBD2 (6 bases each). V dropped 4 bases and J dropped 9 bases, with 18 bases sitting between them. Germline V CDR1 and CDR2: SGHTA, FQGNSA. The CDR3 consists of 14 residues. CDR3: CASSSPQGPGAQYF. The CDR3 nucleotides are TGTGCCAGCAGCTCACCACAGGGCCCGGGGGCCCAGTACTTC.

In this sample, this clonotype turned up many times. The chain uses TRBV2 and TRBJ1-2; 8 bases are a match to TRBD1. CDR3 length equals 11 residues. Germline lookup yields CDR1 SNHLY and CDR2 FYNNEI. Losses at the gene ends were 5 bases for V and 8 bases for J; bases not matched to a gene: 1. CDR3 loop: CASSQGAGYTF. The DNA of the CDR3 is TGTGCCAGCAGTCAGGGGGCGGGCTACACCTTC. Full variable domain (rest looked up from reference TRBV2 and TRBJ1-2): EPEVTQTPSHQVTQMGQEVILRCVPISNHLYFYWYRQILGQKVEFLVSFYNNEISEKSEIFDDQFSVERPDGSNFTLKIRSTKLEDSAMYFCASSQGAGYTFGSGTRLTVV.

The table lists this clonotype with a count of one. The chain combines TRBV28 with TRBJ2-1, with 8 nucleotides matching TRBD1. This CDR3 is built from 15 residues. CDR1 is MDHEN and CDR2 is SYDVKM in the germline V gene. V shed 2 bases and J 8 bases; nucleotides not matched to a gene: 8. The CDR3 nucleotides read TGTGCCAGCAGTTTACCCGGACAGGGTCTCGATGAGCAGTTCTTC. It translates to CASSLPGQGLDEQFF.

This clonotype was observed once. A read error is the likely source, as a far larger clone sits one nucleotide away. CDR3 residues: CASSEVAGGFLYNEQYF. In DNA, the CDR3 is TGTGCCAGCAGTGAAGTAGCGGGAGGTTTTTTATACAATGAGCAGTACTTC. This chain joins TRBV2 and TRBJ2-4, with 10 bases aligning to TRBD2. The V segment lost 1 base and the J segment 13 bases; nucleotides outside the gene matches: 16. Germline-derived CDR1 and CDR2 are SNHLY and FYNNEI. The CDR3 length is 17 residues.

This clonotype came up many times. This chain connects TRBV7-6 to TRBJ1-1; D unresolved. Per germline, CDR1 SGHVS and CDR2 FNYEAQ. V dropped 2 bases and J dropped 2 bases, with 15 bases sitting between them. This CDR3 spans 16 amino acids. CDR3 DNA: TGTGCCAGCAGCTTAACACCCTCACAGAAAAACACTGAAGCTTTCTTT. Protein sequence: CASSLTPSQKNTEAFF.

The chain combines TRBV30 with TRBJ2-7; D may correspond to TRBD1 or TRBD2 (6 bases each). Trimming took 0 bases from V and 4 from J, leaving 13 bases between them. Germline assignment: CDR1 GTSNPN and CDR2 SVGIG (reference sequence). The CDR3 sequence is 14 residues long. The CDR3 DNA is TGTGCCTGGAGTGTAATGGGGGGCTGGTACGAGCAGTACTTC. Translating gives CAWSVMGGWYEQYF. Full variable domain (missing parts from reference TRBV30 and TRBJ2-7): SQTIHQWPATLVQPVGSPLSLECTVEGTSNPNLYWYRQAAGRGLQLLFYSVGIGQISSEVPQNLSASRPQDRQFILSSKKLLLSDSGFYLCAWSVMGGWYEQYFGPGTRLTVT.

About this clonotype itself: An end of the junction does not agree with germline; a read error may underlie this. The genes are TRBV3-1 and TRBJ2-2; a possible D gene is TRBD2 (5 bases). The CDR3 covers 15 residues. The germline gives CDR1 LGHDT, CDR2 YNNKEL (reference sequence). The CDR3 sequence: CASSQDPSPTGELVF. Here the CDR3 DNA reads TGTGCCAGCAGCCAAGACCCTAGCCCCACCGGGGAGCTGGTTTTT.

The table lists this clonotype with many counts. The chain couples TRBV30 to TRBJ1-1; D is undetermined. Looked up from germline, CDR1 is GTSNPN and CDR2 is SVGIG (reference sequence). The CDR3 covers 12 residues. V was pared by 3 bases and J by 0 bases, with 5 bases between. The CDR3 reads CAWRFMNTEAFF. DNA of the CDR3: TGTGCCTGGAGGTTCATGAACACTGAAGCTTTCTTT.